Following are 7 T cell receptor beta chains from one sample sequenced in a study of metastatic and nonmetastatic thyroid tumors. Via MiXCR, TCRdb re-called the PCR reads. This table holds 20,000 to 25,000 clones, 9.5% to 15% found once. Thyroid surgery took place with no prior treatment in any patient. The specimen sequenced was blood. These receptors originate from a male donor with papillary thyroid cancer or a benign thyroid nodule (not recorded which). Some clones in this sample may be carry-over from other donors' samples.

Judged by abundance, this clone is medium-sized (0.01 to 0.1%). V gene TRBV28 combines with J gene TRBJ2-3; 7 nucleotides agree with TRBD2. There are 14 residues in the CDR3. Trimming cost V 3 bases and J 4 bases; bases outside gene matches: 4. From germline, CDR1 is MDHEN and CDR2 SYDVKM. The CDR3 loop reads CASSFDRGADTQYF. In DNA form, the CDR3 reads TGTGCCAGCAGTTTCGACCGGGGGGCAGATACGCAGTATTTT.

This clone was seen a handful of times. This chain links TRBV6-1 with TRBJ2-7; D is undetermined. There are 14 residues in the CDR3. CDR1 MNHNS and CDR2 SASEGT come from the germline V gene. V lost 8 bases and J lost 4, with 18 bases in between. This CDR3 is CASGIWRSQYEQYF. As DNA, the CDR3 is TGTGCCAGCGGGATTTGGCGGAGTCAGTACGAGCAGTACTTC.

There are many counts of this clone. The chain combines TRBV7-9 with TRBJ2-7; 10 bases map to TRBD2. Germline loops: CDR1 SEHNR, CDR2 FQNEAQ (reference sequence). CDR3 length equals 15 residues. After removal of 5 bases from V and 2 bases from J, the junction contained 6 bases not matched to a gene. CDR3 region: CASSTALAGTYEQYF. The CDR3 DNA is TGTGCCAGCAGCACGGCACTAGCGGGGACCTACGAGCAGTACTTC. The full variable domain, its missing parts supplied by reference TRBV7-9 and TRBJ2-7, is DTGVSQNPRHKITKRGQNVTFRCDPISEHNRLYWYRQTLGQGPEFLTYFQNEAQLEKSRLLSDRFSAERPKGSFSTLEIQRTEQGDSAMYLCASSTALAGTYEQYFGPGTRLTVT.

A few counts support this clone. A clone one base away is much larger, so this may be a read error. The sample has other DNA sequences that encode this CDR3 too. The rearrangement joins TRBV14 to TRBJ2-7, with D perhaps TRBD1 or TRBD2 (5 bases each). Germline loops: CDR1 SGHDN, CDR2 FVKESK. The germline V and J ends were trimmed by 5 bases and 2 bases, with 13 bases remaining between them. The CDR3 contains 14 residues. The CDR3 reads CASSSGTGTYEQYF. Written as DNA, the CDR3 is TGTGCCAGCAGCTCCGGGACGGGGACCTACGAGCAGTACTTC.

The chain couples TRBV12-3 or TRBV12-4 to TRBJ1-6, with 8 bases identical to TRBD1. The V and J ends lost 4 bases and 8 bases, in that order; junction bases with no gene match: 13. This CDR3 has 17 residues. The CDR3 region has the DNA TGTGCCAGCAGTTCTAGGACAGGGAGTAGGTTTGATTCACCCCTCCACTTT. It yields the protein CASSSRTGSRFDSPLHF.

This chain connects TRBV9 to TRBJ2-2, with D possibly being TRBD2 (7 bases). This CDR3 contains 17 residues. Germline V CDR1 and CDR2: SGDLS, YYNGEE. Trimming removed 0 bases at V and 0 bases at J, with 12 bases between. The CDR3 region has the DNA TGTGCCAGCAGCGTAGGGGGGGGCGGAGCGAACACCGGGGAGCTGTTTTTT. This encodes CASSVGGGGANTGELFF.

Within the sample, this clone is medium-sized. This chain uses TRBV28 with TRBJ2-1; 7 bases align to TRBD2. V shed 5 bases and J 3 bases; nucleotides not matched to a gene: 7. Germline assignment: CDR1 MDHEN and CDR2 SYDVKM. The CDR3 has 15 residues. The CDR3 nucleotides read TGTGCCAGCAGTCCTGCGGGAGAGATCTACAATGAGCAGTTCTTC. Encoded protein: CASSPAGEIYNEQFF.